This is a list of T cell receptor beta chains from one sample in a study of Graves' ophthalmopathy and Graves' hyperthyroidism. TCRdb analysed the multiplex PCR reads with MiXCR anew, one entry per CDR3 protein. The repertoire consists of some 370,000 distinct CDR3 sequences, with 17% occurring once and the leading ten covering roughly 2.4%. The sample consisted of peripheral blood. All receptors derive from an adult woman with stable Graves' hyperthyroidism. The CDR3 runs from the conserved cysteine through the conserved F or W. A D gene is named only where the DNA matches it firmly. The size of a clone is reported for some rows only, either as once, few or many, or as a class for expanded clones.

D gene	clone size	V gene	J gene	CDR3 protein	CDR3 DNA
-	-	TRBV7-6	TRBJ1-2	CASTSLVGVSGANYGYTF	TGTGCCAGCACCAGCTTAGTAGGGGTCAGCGGCGCTAACTATGGCTACACCTTC
-	many	TRBV2	TRBJ2-7	CASSPELQTSYEQYF	TGTGCCAGCAGCCCGGAGCTCCAGACCTCCTACGAGCAGTACTTC
TRBD2	many	TRBV29-1	TRBJ2-7	CSVVSGSSYEQYF	TGCAGCGTCGTAAGCGGGAGCTCCTACGAGCAGTACTTC
TRBD1	-	TRBV6-1	TRBJ2-7	CASNLDRGSSYEQYF	TGTGCCAGCAACTTAGACAGGGGGAGCTCCTACGAGCAGTACTTC
-	many	TRBV12-3/TRBV12-4	TRBJ2-7	CASSSGGGNEQYF	TGTGCCAGCAGTTCCGGGGGAGGCAACGAGCAGTACTTC
TRBD1	many	TRBV10-3	TRBJ1-1	CAISESQGASTTEAFF	TGTGCCATCAGTGAAAGTCAGGGGGCCTCAACCACTGAAGCTTTCTTT
TRBD1	many	TRBV20-1	TRBJ1-1	CSAGTAMNTEAFF	TGCAGTGCCGGGACAGCCATGAACACTGAAGCTTTCTTT
-	many	TRBV5-6	TRBJ1-2	CASSATALLGYTF	TGTGCCAGCAGCGCGACAGCCCTGTTGGGCTACACCTTC
-	many	TRBV20-1	TRBJ2-5	CSARGATPEVQETQYF	TGCAGTGCTAGAGGCGCGACCCCGGAAGTACAAGAGACCCAGTACTTC
-	many	TRBV6-1	TRBJ2-7	CASSVGYYTYEQYF	TGTGCCAGCAGTGTCGGGTACTACACCTACGAGCAGTACTTC
-	many	TRBV24-1	TRBJ1-1	CATRGPGTEAFF	TGTGCCACCCGCGGACCGGGGACTGAAGCTTTCTTT
-	many	TRBV20-1	TRBJ2-5	CSALGAGGGTQYF	TGCAGTGCCCTCGGCGCCGGGGGAGGGACCCAGTACTTC
TRBD1	many	TRBV27	TRBJ2-7	CASRTHGTGGYEQYF	TGTGCCAGCAGAACCCACGGGACAGGCGGCTACGAGCAGTACTTC
TRBD1	many	TRBV4-1	TRBJ2-7	CASSHRTGDPYEQYF	TGCGCCAGCAGCCACCGTACAGGGGACCCCTACGAGCAGTACTTC
TRBD1	many	TRBV12-3/TRBV12-4	TRBJ2-5	CASSLISTGGERETQYF	TGTGCCAGCAGTTTGATTTCCACAGGGGGCGAGAGGGAGACCCAGTACTTC
-	-	TRBV15	TRBJ2-7	CATSREGAEQYF	TGTGCCACCAGCAGAGAGGGGGCCGAGCAGTACTTC
-	-	TRBV3-1	TRBJ2-7	CASSQGQGAQYF	TGTGCCAGCAGCCAAGGGCAGGGCGCGCAGTACTTC
TRBD1	many	TRBV12-3/TRBV12-4	TRBJ2-5	CASSLRDREETQYF	TGTGCCAGCAGTTTACGGGACAGAGAAGAGACCCAGTACTTC
TRBD1	few	TRBV6-5	TRBJ1-6	CASRTGGLSPLHF	TGTGCCAGCAGGACAGGGGGCCTTTCACCCCTCCACTTT
-	many	TRBV6-5	TRBJ1-6	CASSYFGRESPLHF	TGTGCCAGCAGTTATTTCGGGAGAGAGTCACCCCTCCACTTT
TRBD1	many	TRBV7-2	TRBJ2-5	CASSPEWAVGGAKTQYF	TGTGCCAGCAGCCCGGAGTGGGCTGTAGGGGGCGCGAAGACCCAGTACTTC
TRBD2	few	TRBV5-1	TRBJ2-5	CASSLGLADQETQYF	TGCGCCAGCAGCTTGGGACTAGCGGACCAAGAGACCCAGTACTTC
-	many	TRBV28	TRBJ1-3	CASSLPGPGNTIYF	TGTGCCAGCAGTTTACCAGGGCCTGGAAACACCATATATTTT
-	many	TRBV18	TRBJ1-1	CASSTGQPNTEAFF	TGTGCCAGCTCAACAGGACAGCCGAACACTGAAGCTTTCTTT
TRBD2	-	TRBV6-2/TRBV6-3	TRBJ2-5	CATTDLAGETQYF	TGTGCCACCACGGATCTAGCGGGAGAGACCCAGTACTTC
-	-	TRBV4-2	TRBJ2-1	CASSQDLLAANEQFF	TGTGCCAGCAGCCAAGATTTGCTCGCGGCCAATGAGCAGTTCTTC
TRBD2	many	TRBV12-3/TRBV12-4	TRBJ2-2	CASSLEGGVGELFF	TGTGCCAGCAGTTTAGAGGGAGGGGTCGGGGAGCTGTTTTTT
TRBD1	-	TRBV6-2/TRBV6-3	TRBJ2-7	CASSPGTGIYEQYF	TGTGCCAGCAGCCCCGGGACAGGGATTTACGAGCAGTACTTC
-	many	TRBV27	TRBJ1-1	CASSYGGSAEAFF	TGTGCCAGCAGTTATGGGGGAAGCGCTGAAGCTTTCTTT
-	-	TRBV11-3	TRBJ2-2	CASSPLAGNTGELFF	TGTGCCAGCAGCCCGTTAGCCGGGAACACCGGGGAGCTGTTTTTT